Each of the 11 T cell receptor beta chains below was sequenced from the same sample in a study of metastatic and nonmetastatic thyroid tumors. Thyroid surgery took place with no prior treatment in any patient. TCRdb re-analyzed the PCR reads through MiXCR. The table records some 46,000 clones, under 30% of them present only once. Sequencing was done on a sample of blood. These receptor sequences come from a male donor with papillary thyroid cancer or a benign thyroid nodule (not recorded which). Some clones in this sample may be carry-over from other donors' samples.

This clone was counted ten times or more. The chain recombines TRBV27 with TRBJ2-2; D may correspond to TRBD1 or TRBD2 (5 bases each). CDR1 and CDR2 from the germline V gene are MNHEY and SMNVEV (reference sequence). There are 15 residues in the CDR3. V lost 6 bases and J lost 0, with 11 bases in between. As DNA, the CDR3 is TGTGCCAGCAGCCAGGTGGGGGCGAACACCGGGGAGCTGTTTTTT. It specifies CASSQVGANTGELFF.

This clone was picked up many times. The rearrangement links TRBV5-4 to TRBJ2-3; 7 bases agree with TRBD1. V trimming: 0 bases; J trimming: 6 bases; junction bases outside the gene matches: 7. This CDR3 is built from 15 residues. The germline V gene has CDR1 SGHNT and CDR2 YYREEE (reference sequence). CDR3 protein: CASSLEGGGRDTQYF. In nucleotides, the CDR3 is TGTGCCAGCAGCTTGGAAGGGGGCGGTAGGGATACGCAGTATTTT.

This clone was detected ten times or more. CDR3 DNA sequence: TGTGCCAGCAGCTTAGCCCCGGACAGGGCAAGAGATCAGCCCCAGCATTTT. Its translation: CASSLAPDRARDQPQHF. This rearrangement joins TRBV7-2 to TRBJ1-5, with 8 bases fitting TRBD1. The trim removed 0 bases at V and 5 bases at J, leaving 9 bases unmatched. This CDR3 region has 17 residues. Germline loops: CDR1 SGHTA, CDR2 FQGNSA. Supplemented by reference TRBV7-2 and TRBJ1-5, the full variable domain reads GAGVSQSPSNKVTEKGKDVELRCDPISGHTALYWYRQSLGQGLEFLIYFQGNSAPDKSGLPSDRFSAERTGGSVSTLTIQRTQQEDSAVYLCASSLAPDRARDQPQHFGDGTRLSIL.

The chain carries TRBV12-3 or TRBV12-4 and TRBJ2-2, with 8 nucleotides matching TRBD1. Trimming removed 7 bases from V and 2 bases from J; junction bases left unmatched: 6. The CDR3 covers 15 residues. The CDR3 DNA follows: TGTGCCAGCACTCTGACAGGGGATAACACCGGGGAGCTGTTTTTT. It specifies CASTLTGDNTGELFF.

V is TRBV11-2 and J is TRBJ1-2; D remains unclear. This CDR3 region has 14 residues. Germline lookup yields CDR1 SGHAT and CDR2 FQNNGV. V was shortened by 3 bases and J by 3 bases, with 11 bases between the two germline ends. The CDR3 loop reads CASSFSDAYYGYTF. The CDR3 DNA sequence: TGTGCCAGCAGCTTCTCGGACGCATACTATGGCTACACCTTC.

This clone was found many times. This chain links TRBV4-1 with TRBJ2-2; D call uncertain. The germline V gene has CDR1 MGHRA and CDR2 YSYEKL. This CDR3 contains 13 residues. V was shortened by 1 base and J by 4 bases, with 4 bases between the two germline ends. This CDR3 reads CASSQGSTGELFF. CDR3 DNA sequence: TGCGCCAGCAGCCAAGGGAGCACCGGGGAGCTGTTTTTT.

This clone was observed a few times. The V call is TRBV5-4, the J call TRBJ2-5; 7 bases map to TRBD2. The end of the DNA fits TRBJ2-1 better, so the J call may be wrong. CDR1 and CDR2 from the germline V gene are SGHNT and YYREEE (reference sequence). The CDR3 spans 11 residues. The CDR3 DNA sequence: TGTGCCAGCAGCTTGGGACTAGCGCAGTTCTTC. This translates into CASSLGLAQFF.

This chain uses TRBV5-1 with TRBJ2-3; possibly TRBD1 for D (8 bases). This CDR3 comprises 18 residues. Trimming removed 0 bases from V and 2 bases from J, with 19 bases in between. Germline V gives CDR1 SGHRS, CDR2 YFSETQ. The CDR3 nucleotides read TGCGCCAGCAGCTTGGACGAACAGGGGGGGTACTTCACAGATACGCAGTATTTT. This translates into CASSLDEQGGYFTDTQYF.

This clone has a count of ten or more. The rearrangement links TRBV7-9 to TRBJ1-5; D might be TRBD1 (6 bases). There are 14 residues in the CDR3. V gave up 5 bases and J gave up 5 bases, with 13 bases separating them. The germline V gene encodes CDR1 SEHNR and CDR2 FQNEAQ (reference sequence). The CDR3 bases are TGTGCCAGCAGCCCAAGGGGGGACCATCAGCCCCAGCATTTT. This gives the protein CASSPRGDHQPQHF.

The rearrangement joins TRBV5-1 to TRBJ1-2; maybe TRBD1 (5 bases). Trimming removed 0 bases from V and 6 bases from J, with 18 bases in between. The germline V gene encodes CDR1 SGHRS and CDR2 YFSETQ. This CDR3 contains 16 residues. CDR3 sequence: CASSLDSGATPHGYTF. The CDR3 nucleotides read TGCGCCAGCAGCTTGGACAGTGGGGCCACCCCACATGGCTACACCTTC.

This clone was detected a few times. The CDR3 protein is CAAERANTEAFF. Here the CDR3 DNA reads TGTGCAGCGGAGAGGGCGAACACTGAAGCTTTCTTT. The chain recombines TRBV6-1 with TRBJ1-1; D remains ambiguous. CDR3 length equals 12 residues. From germline, CDR1 is MNHNS and CDR2 SASEGT.